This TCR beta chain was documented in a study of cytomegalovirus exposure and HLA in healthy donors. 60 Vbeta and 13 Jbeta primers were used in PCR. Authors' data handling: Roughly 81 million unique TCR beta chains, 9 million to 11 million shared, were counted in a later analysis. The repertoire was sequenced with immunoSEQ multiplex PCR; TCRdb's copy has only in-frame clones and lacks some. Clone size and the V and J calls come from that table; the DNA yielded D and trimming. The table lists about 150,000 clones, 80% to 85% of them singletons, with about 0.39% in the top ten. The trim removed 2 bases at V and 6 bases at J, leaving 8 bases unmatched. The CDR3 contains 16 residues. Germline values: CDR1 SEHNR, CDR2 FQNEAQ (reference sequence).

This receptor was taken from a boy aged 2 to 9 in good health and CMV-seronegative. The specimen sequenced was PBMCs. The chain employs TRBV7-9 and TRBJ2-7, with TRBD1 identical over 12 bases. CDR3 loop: CASSLRGGTGGREQYF. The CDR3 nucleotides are TGTGCCAGCAGCTTAAGGGGGGGGACAGGGGGCCGCGAGCAGTACTTC.